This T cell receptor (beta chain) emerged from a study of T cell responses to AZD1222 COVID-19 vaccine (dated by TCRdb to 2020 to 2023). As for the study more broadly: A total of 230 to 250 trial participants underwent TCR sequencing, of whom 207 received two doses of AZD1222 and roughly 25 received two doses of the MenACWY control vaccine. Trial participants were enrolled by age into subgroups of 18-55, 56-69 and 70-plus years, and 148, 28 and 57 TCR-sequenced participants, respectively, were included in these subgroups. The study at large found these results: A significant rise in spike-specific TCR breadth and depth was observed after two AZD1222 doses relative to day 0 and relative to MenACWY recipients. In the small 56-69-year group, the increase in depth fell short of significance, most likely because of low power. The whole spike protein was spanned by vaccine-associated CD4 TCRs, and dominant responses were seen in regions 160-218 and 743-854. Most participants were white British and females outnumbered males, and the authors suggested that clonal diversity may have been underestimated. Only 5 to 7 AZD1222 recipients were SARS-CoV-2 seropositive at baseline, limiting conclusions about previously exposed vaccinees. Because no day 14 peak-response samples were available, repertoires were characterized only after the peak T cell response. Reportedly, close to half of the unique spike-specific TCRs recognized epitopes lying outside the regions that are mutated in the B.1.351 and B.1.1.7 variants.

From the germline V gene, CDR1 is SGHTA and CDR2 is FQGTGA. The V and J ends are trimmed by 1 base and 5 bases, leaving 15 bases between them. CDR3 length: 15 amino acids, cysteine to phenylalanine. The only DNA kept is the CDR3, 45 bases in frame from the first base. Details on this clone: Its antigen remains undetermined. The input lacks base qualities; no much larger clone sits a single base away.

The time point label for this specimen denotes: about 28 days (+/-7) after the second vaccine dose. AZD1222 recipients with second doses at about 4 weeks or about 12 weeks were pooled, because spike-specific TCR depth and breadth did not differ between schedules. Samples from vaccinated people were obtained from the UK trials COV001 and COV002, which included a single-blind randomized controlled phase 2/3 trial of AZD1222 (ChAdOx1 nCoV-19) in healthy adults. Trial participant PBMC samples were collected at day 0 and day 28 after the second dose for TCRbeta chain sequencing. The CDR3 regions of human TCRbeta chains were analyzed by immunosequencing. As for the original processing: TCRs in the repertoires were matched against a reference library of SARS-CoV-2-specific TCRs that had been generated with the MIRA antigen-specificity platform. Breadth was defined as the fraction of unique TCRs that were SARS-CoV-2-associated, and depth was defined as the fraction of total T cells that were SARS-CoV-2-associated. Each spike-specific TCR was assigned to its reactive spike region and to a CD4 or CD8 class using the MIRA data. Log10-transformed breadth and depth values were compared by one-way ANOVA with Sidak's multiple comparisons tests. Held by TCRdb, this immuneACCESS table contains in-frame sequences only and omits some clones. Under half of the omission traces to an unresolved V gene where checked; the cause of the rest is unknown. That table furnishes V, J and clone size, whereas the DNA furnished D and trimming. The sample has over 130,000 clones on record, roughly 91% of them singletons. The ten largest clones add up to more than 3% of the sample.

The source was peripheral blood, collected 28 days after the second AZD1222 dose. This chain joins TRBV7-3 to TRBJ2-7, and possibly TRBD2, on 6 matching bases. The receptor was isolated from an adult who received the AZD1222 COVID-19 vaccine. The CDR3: CASSLMRGGSHEQYF. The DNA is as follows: TGTGCCAGCAGCTTAATGAGGGGAGGTAGTCACGAGCAGTACTTC.